This TCR beta chain was profiled in a study of shared clonotypes between healthy human individuals (dated by TCRdb to the early 2020s). The study in broad terms: The cohort comprised a couple of women and a few men aged 18 to 49 years. Different laboratories and diverse techniques were used to prepare libraries and sequence TCR repertoires, to increase sequencing depth and limit assay-specific biases. Between about 0.9 and 10 billion PBMCs per donor were obtained by leukapheresis. For each donor, CD4 naive and CD4 memory were each given three plates, CD8 naive was given two plates, and CD8 memory was given one plate. The study deeply sequenced blood TCR repertoires of several healthy adults to estimate repertoire size and the extent of clonotype sharing between individuals. On the study overall, not on this receptor specifically: About 5% of naive CD4, 3.5% of naive CD8, roughly 2.4% of memory CD4, and about 0.4% of memory CD8 clonotypes were shared across several donors. Sampling was restricted to blood, and TCR repertoires in tissue are likely to differ from TCR repertoires in blood. Clonotypes shared by all four sorted-subset donors showed higher generation probabilities than non-shared clonotypes. Pairwise subsampling led to the expectation that sequencing depth would affect the degree of clonotype sharing among donors. Even with the large sequencing depth, rarefaction of the sorted-subset datasets indicated that sequencing was incomplete. The small number of donors limited the genetic and exposure-history diversity represented. Estimated clonotype richness was generally larger for naive than for memory subsets.

Details on this clone: Its antigen specificity is not known. No much larger clone is present one base from it, and per-base qualities are unavailable. The sample holds other DNA sequences that translate to the same CDR3.

Its CDR3 holds 13 amino acids, cysteine through phenylalanine. This entry keeps only the CDR3 DNA: 39 bases, framed from base 1. According to the germline V gene, CDR1 reads SGHRS and CDR2 reads YFSETQ. Trimming removed 0 bases from V and 9 bases from J, leaving 10 bases between the germline ends. The donors were healthy, HIV-negative adults with no recently reported acute infections or vaccinations. All donors were Caucasian adults living in Nashville, Tennessee, USA. CD4+ T cells were enriched by magnetic negative selection, after which naive cells were positively selected on CD45RA and the negative fraction was taken as the memory subset. After blood collection by leukapheresis, PBMCs were isolated using Ficoll-Histopaque density gradient centrifugation and then cryopreserved in the vapor phase of liquid nitrogen. Analytical flow cytometry was used to check the purity and quantity of each magnetically sorted T cell population. Genomic DNA was isolated from each sorted fraction and quantified by UV absorbance on a Nanodrop 2000c.

Using the deep immunoSEQ assay, TCR CDR3 regions were amplified from genomic DNA by multiplex PCR. Genomic DNA extracted from each cell subset was distributed evenly over all wells of several immunoSEQ 96-well plates, and each plate served as one replicate. Each replicate PCR for sorted subsets received roughly 0.2 ug genomic DNA, equal to tens of thousands of T cell genomes. Purified libraries were quantified with a Qubit 3.0 fluorometer, sized on a Bioanalyzer 2100, and re-quantified with the KAPA Library Quantification kit. Each immunoSEQ 96-well plate was sequenced on its own single-read 150-cycle Illumina NextSeq 550 flow cell. In the paper's pipeline: Because only junctional sequences without quality scores were contained in the immunoSEQ output, filtering matching that applied to full-length reads could not be performed. To assign V/J genes and CDR3, sequences were annotated against IMGT germline references using PyIR, a Python wrapper for IgBLAST v1.9. Any read was removed if the V/J assignment was weak (E-value above 1e-6), the CDR3 was missing, or the read contained stop codons, out-of-frame junctions, or ambiguous translated residues. A V3J clonotype was defined by an identical inferred V gene, J gene, and CDR3 amino acid sequence. Percentage overlap between repertoires was computed as shared unique clonotypes divided by the size of the smaller repertoire. Richness of each repertoire was evaluated using RTK rarefaction, the Chao1 estimator, and Recon v2.1 estimates of unobserved clonotypes. Generation probabilities were computed with OLGA for all TCRbeta clonotypes obtained by the gDNA method from several donors. This immuneACCESS table, as held by TCRdb, lists in-frame sequences with V and J called but not all clones. Of the missing ones, under half trace to an unresolved V gene in checked studies; the others have no known cause. Clonal size and the V and J genes are those of that table, whereas D and trimming came from the DNA. This sample comprises some 2.4 million clones, 93% of them detected only once. The ten largest account for 0.36% of the sample.

Sequencing input: naive CD4+ T cells from PBMCs. What the cell subset or site label conveys for this sample: CD45RA+ positively selected. This sequence originates from a man aged 18 to 29 in good health. Some clones in this sample may be carry-over from other donors' samples. Recombination connected TRBV5-1 to TRBJ2-1; the D gene is unclear. The CDR3 amino acid sequence is: CASSLDLVGEQFF. The bases are TGCGCCAGCAGCTTGGACCTAGTGGGTGAGCAGTTCTTC. With the portions outside the CDR3 filled from the reference TRBV5-1 and TRBJ2-1 genes, the complete variable region becomes KAGVTQTPRYLIKTRGQQVTLSCSPISGHRSVSWYQQTPGQGLQFLFEYFSETQRNKGNFPGRFSGRQFSNSRSEMNVSTLELGDSALYLCASSLDLVGEQFFGPGTRLTVL.